This TCR beta chain was documented in a study of blood T cell repertoires in COVID-19. Study in general: There were acute and convalescent COVID-19 samples, and they came from the United States, Italy and Spain. PBMCs, B-cell-depleted T cells, or T cells were the source of the cDNA or gDNA that made up the material.

V was pared by 7 bases and J by 6 bases, with 12 bases of the junction left unmatched. CDR1 is SGHRS, CDR2 YFSETQ, per germline. The CDR3 is 14 residues long. As processed by the authors: Amplification of reference gene primers was used by the study to estimate nucleated cell counts. Some clones are missing from TCRdb's copy, which holds only in-frame ones; the method was immunoSEQ multiplex PCR. V and J calls and clone size are as listed in that table; D and trimming were resolved from the DNA. The sample includes some 250,000 clones, 82% seen only once; the top ten take 3.1%. Material: peripheral blood. The origin of this receptor is a woman aged 18-35 years with acute or convalescent COVID-19. This chain uses TRBV5-1 with TRBJ1-2, with 7 bases that match TRBD1. The CDR3 is CASDTDPTGDGYTF. Here the CDR3 DNA reads TGCGCCAGCGACACAGACCCCACAGGGGATGGCTACACCTTC.